These T cell receptor beta chains were read from a single sample in a study of blood T cells in healthy people across ages. TCRdb itself ran the 5' RACE reads through MiXCR, one entry per CDR3 protein. The sample records some 710,000 distinct CDR3 sequences, 35% to 60% being singletons. The specimen sequenced was blood. These receptors originate from a man at least 80 years old in good health. Each CDR3 is given with its conserved first and last residue. The order of the fields is J gene, clone size, V gene, D gene, CDR3 protein, CDR3 DNA. D genes are given only for firm matches. The size entry is marked missing in some rows and otherwise reads once, few, many or a size class.

J gene: TRBJ2-1; clone size: .; V gene: TRBV7-2; D gene: TRBD2; CDR3 protein: CASSLQPGLAGYNEQFF; CDR3 DNA: TGTGCCAGCAGCCTCCAACCGGGACTAGCGGGGTACAATGAGCAGTTCTTC
J gene: TRBJ2-7; clone size: many; V gene: TRBV5-1; D gene: TRBD1; CDR3 protein: CASSLTWDRGSYEQYF; CDR3 DNA: TGCGCCAGCAGTCTGACATGGGACAGGGGGTCCTACGAGCAGTACTTC
J gene: TRBJ1-1; clone size: .; V gene: TRBV6-5; D gene: .; CDR3 protein: CASTFRRALNTEAFF; CDR3 DNA: TGTGCCAGCACCTTTAGGAGGGCCCTCAACACTGAAGCTTTCTTT
J gene: TRBJ1-4; clone size: .; V gene: TRBV27; D gene: .; CDR3 protein: CASTKTGTRNEKLFF; CDR3 DNA: TGTGCCAGCACGAAAACCGGGACAAGGAATGAAAAACTGTTTTTT
J gene: TRBJ1-1; clone size: .; V gene: TRBV29-1; D gene: TRBD1; CDR3 protein: CSVRQGDTEAFF; CDR3 DNA: TGCAGCGTCAGACAGGGCGACACTGAAGCTTTCTTT
J gene: TRBJ2-7; clone size: .; V gene: TRBV7-2; D gene: .; CDR3 protein: CASSLGREISYEQYF; CDR3 DNA: TGTGCCAGCAGCTTGGGTCGGGAGATCTCCTACGAGCAGTACTTC
J gene: TRBJ1-1; clone size: few; V gene: TRBV12-3/TRBV12-4; D gene: .; CDR3 protein: CASSSFSVGRNTEAFF; CDR3 DNA: TGTGCCAGCAGTTCATTTTCGGTGGGCAGGAACACTGAAGCTTTCTTT
J gene: TRBJ2-7; clone size: .; V gene: TRBV6-5; D gene: .; CDR3 protein: CASALKPGHGSYEQYF; CDR3 DNA: TGTGCCAGCGCGCTCAAACCAGGGCACGGTTCCTACGAGCAGTACTTC
J gene: TRBJ2-7; clone size: .; V gene: TRBV27; D gene: TRBD2; CDR3 protein: CASTSDNFRTGGSPCKQYF; CDR3 DNA: TGTGCCAGCACCTCGGACAACTTTAGGACCGGCGGGAGCCCCTGCAAGCAGTACTTC
J gene: TRBJ2-6; clone size: .; V gene: TRBV9; D gene: .; CDR3 protein: CASSARDRVYSGANVLTF; CDR3 DNA: TGTGCCAGCAGCGCCAGGGACCGCGTCTACTCTGGGGCCAACGTCCTGACTTTC
J gene: TRBJ2-5; clone size: .; V gene: TRBV5-1; D gene: .; CDR3 protein: CASSLDMRETQYF; CDR3 DNA: TGCGCCAGCAGCCTTGACATGAGAGAGACCCAGTACTTC
J gene: TRBJ2-1; clone size: once; V gene: TRBV20-1; D gene: .; CDR3 protein: CSAGHRNEQFF; CDR3 DNA: TGCAGTGCTGGCCATCGTAATGAGCAGTTCTTC
J gene: TRBJ2-1; clone size: many; V gene: TRBV28; D gene: .; CDR3 protein: CASSLSANEQFF; CDR3 DNA: TGTGCCAGCAGCTTATCAGCGAATGAGCAGTTCTTC
J gene: TRBJ2-5; clone size: .; V gene: TRBV20-1; D gene: TRBD2; CDR3 protein: CSASPSGRLKETQYF; CDR3 DNA: TGCAGTGCTAGCCCTAGCGGGAGGCTCAAAGAGACCCAGTACTTC
J gene: TRBJ2-7; clone size: few; V gene: TRBV20-1; D gene: TRBD2; CDR3 protein: CSARATSGLNEQYF; CDR3 DNA: TGCAGTGCTAGAGCGACTAGCGGTTTAAACGAGCAGTACTTC
J gene: TRBJ1-2; clone size: few; V gene: TRBV20-1; D gene: .; CDR3 protein: CSARPPRGPDEGYTF; CDR3 DNA: TGCAGTGCTAGACCCCCCCGGGGGCCTGACGAAGGCTACACCTTC
J gene: TRBJ2-7; clone size: few; V gene: TRBV12-3/TRBV12-4; D gene: .; CDR3 protein: CASSLVGTGSYNEQYF; CDR3 DNA: TGTGCCAGCAGTTTAGTCGGGACTGGGTCCTACAATGAGCAGTACTTC